The clone carrying this TCR beta chain was detected many times. The antigen is unknown. The data were obtained in a study of T cells in Graves' hyperthyroidism and ophthalmopathy. Turning to the study itself: Initial diagnosis, before any treatment, was when peripheral blood was collected. Findings of the study overall: Classification by a 13 V-J model distinguished ophthalmopathy from stable hyperthyroidism.

Trimming took 0 bases from V and 1 from J, leaving 9 bases between them. Per the germline V gene, CDR1 is KGHSH and CDR2 is LQKENI. This CDR3 comprises 15 residues. The source material, RNA transcripts, was used to amplify TCR beta CDR3 regions. The study used the HTBI primer set for a first-round RT-PCR of the TCR CDR3. TCRdb re-called the multiplex PCR reads through MiXCR, storing one row per CDR3 protein. The data contain about 210,000 distinct CDR3 sequences, 15% to 20% of them seen just once; the ten biggest clones take up roughly 50%. Patients aged 18 to 65 with hyperthyroidism were newly diagnosed, with duration under 2 months.

This TCR was sampled from a man aged 45-65 years with Graves' hyperthyroidism. The sample comprised blood. This rearrangement joins TRBV18 to TRBJ2-5; D is unresolved. This CDR3 is CASSPPNRLQETQYF. Here the CDR3 DNA reads TGTGCCAGCTCACCACCGAACAGACTCCAAGAGACCCAGTACTTC.